This T cell receptor (beta chain) stems from a study of cytomegalovirus exposure and HLA in healthy donors. Study-level findings and limits: Common viral pathogens seemed to be connected with several of the most significant clusters, according to a later analysis.

It was with 60 Vbeta and 13 Jbeta primers that the PCR ran. Some clones are missing from TCRdb's copy, which holds only in-frame ones; the method was immunoSEQ multiplex PCR. This sample has some 150,000 clones, with 75% found just once. As for this clone: The antigen is undetermined.

The CDR3 totals 16 residues. V was cut by 10 bases and J by 0 bases, with 21 bases left in between. CDR1 is ENHRY, CDR2 SYGVKD, per germline. The receptor comes from a man younger than 45 in good health and CMV-seronegative. Sequenced input: PBMCs. V is TRBV10-3 and J is TRBJ1-1; tentatively, D is TRBD1 (5 bases). The CDR3 DNA follows: TGTGCCAGCCGCGGGACCCCCCTTGGGGTGAACACTGAAGCTTTCTTT. This codes for CASRGTPLGVNTEAFF.